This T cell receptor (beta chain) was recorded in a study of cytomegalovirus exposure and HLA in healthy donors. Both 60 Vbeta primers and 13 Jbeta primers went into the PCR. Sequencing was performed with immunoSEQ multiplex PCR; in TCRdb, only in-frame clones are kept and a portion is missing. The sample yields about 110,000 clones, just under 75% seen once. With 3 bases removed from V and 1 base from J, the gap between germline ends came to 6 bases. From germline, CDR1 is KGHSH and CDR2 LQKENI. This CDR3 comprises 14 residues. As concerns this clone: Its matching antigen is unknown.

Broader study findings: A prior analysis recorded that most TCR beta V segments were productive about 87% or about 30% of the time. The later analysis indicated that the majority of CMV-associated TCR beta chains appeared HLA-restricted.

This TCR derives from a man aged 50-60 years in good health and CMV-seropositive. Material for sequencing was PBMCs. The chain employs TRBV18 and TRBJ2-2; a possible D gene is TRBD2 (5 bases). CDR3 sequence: CASSPGENTGELFF. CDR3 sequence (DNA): TGTGCCAGCTCACCGGGAGAGAACACCGGGGAGCTGTTTTTT.